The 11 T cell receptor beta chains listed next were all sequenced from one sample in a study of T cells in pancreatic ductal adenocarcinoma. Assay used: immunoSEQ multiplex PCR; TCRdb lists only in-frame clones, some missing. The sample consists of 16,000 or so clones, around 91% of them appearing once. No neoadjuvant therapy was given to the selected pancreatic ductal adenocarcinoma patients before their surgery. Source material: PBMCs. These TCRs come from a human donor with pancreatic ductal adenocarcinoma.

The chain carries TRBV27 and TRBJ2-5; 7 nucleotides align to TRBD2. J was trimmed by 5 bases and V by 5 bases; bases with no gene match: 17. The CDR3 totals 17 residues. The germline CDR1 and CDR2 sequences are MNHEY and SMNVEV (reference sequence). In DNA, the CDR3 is TGTGCCAGCAGTCCCAATGCTCACTTGCGGGGGTGGGAGACCCAGTACTTC. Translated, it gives CASSPNAHLRGWETQYF.

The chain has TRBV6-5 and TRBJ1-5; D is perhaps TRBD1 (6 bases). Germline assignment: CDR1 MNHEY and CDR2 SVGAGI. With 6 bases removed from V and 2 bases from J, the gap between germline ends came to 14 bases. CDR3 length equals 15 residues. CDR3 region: CASSLQGIGNQPQHF. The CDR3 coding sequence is TGTGCCAGCAGCCTACAGGGAATTGGCAATCAGCCCCAGCATTTT.

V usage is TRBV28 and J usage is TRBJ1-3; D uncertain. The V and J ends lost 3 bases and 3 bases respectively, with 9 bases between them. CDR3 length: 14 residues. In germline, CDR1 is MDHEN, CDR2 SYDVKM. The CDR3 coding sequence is TGTGCCAGCAGTTTGATTACGTATGGAAACACCATATATTTT. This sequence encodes CASSLITYGNTIYF.

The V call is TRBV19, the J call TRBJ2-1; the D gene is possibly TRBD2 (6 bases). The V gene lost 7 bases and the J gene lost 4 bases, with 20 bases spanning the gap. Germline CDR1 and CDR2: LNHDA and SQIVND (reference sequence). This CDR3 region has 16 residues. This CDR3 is CASNPGGSRTYNEQFF. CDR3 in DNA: TGTGCCAGTAACCCCGGGGGAAGTCGGACTTACAATGAGCAGTTCTTC.

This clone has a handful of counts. The CDR3 here is CASSLWRLAGGPGELFF. The DNA of the CDR3 is TGTGCCAGCAGTTTATGGCGACTAGCGGGAGGCCCCGGGGAGCTGTTTTTT. The rearrangement links TRBV28 to TRBJ2-2; 13 positions agree with TRBD2. Germline CDR1 reads MDHEN; CDR2 reads SYDVKM. This CDR3 comprises 17 residues. V was clipped by 0 bases and J by 6 bases; unmatched bases: 4.

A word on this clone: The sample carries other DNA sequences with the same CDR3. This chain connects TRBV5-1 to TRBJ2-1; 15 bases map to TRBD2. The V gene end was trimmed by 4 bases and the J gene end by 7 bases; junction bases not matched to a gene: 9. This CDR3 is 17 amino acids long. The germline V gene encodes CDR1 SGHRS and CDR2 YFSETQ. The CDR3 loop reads CASSLTAGLAGGNEQFF. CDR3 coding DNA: TGCGCCAGCAGCCTAACAGCCGGACTAGCGGGAGGGAATGAGCAGTTCTTC.

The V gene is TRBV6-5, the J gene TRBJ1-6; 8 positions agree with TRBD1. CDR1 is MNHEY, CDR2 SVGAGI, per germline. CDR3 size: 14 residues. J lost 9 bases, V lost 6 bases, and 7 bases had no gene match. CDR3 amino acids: CASRPGQGRSPLHF. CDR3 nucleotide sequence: TGTGCCAGCAGACCCGGACAGGGACGTTCACCCCTCCACTTT.

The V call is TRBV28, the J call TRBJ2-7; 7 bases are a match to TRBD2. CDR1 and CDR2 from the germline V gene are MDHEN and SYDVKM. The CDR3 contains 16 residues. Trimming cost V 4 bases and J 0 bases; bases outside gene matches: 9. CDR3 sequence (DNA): TGTGCCAGCAGTTCCGGACTAGTAGGGGTCTCCTACGAGCAGTACTTC. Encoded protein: CASSSGLVGVSYEQYF.

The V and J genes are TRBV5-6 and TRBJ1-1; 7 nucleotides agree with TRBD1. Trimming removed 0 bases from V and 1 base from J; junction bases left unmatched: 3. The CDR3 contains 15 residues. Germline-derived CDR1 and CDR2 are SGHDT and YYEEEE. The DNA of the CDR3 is TGTGCCAGCAGCTTGGGACAGGGCGCGAACACTGAAGCTTTCTTT. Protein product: CASSLGQGANTEAFF.

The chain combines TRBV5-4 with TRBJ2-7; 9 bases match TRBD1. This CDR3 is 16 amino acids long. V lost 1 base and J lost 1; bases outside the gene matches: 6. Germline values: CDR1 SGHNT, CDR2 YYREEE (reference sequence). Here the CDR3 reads CASSLKGQGGSYEQYF. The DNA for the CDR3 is TGTGCCAGCAGCTTGAAGGGACAGGGAGGGTCCTACGAGCAGTACTTC.

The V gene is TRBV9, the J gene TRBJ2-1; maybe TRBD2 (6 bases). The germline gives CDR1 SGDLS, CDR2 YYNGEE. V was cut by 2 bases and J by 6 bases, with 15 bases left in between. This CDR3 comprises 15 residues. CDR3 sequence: CASSVHLGGGNEQFF. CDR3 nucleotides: TGTGCCAGCAGCGTCCACTTGGGGGGTGGCAATGAGCAGTTCTTC.